The next 24 T cell receptor beta chains were all read from a single sample in a study of blood T cell repertoires in COVID-19 (dated by TCRdb to 2019 to 2021). The library was obtained by the immunoSEQ multiplex PCR assay. Entries here come from immuneACCESS through TCRdb and include only in-frame sequences with V and J called. Some clones fail to appear in such tables; in the studies checked, an unresolved V gene covers under half of the shortfall, and the cause of the remainder is unknown. The sample table holds 100,000 to 150,000 clones, of which approximately 87% were seen once. The ten largest clonotypes hold around 7.3% of the sample. Sequenced input: peripheral blood. These receptors all come from a man between 50 and 59 years old with acute or convalescent COVID-19.

The chain carries TRBV11-2 and TRBJ1-6; 7 nucleotides match TRBD1. CDR3 length: 15 residues. V lost 2 bases, J lost 10 bases, and 8 bases stayed unmatched. Germline values: CDR1 SGHAT, CDR2 FQNNGV. CDR3 sequence: CASSLSTGAGSPLHF. The DNA for the CDR3 is TGTGCCAGCAGCTTAAGTACAGGGGCTGGATCACCCCTCCACTTT.

The chain's CDR3 is CASSLGGGATQHF. Written as DNA, the CDR3 is TGTGCCAGCAGTTTGGGGGGGGGCGCGACCCAGCATTTT. V gene TRBV12-3 or TRBV12-4 combines with J gene TRBJ1-5; a possible D gene is TRBD1 (6 bases). The CDR3 is 13 amino acids. Trimming left V 3 bases short and J 11 bases short, with 14 bases between.

The chain combines TRBV16 with TRBJ2-7; D gene unclear. V was cut by 0 bases and J by 3 bases, with 3 bases left in between. In germline, CDR1 is KGHSY, CDR2 FQNENV. This CDR3 comprises 12 residues. CDR3 amino acids: CASSQSSYEQYF. The CDR3 nucleotides read TGTGCCAGCAGCCAATCCAGCTACGAGCAGTACTTC.

This chain joins TRBV11-3 and TRBJ2-1; 8 bases are a match to TRBD2. CDR1 is SGHNT, CDR2 YENEEA, per germline. The CDR3 loop spans 15 amino acids. V lost 5 bases to trimming and J lost 6 bases; unmatched junction nucleotides: 9. CDR3 bases: TGTGCCAGCAGCCCCTCCCCCGGGAGGGGCAATGAGCAGTTCTTC. This encodes CASSPSPGRGNEQFF.

This chain links TRBV11-2 with TRBJ2-3; 7 bases line up with TRBD1. CDR1 and CDR2 (germline): SGHAT, FQNNGV. V lost 3 bases, J lost 9 bases, and 9 bases stayed unmatched. CDR3 length: 14 amino acids. CDR3 protein: CASSFSGDRDTQYF. The CDR3 DNA is TGTGCCAGCAGCTTCTCCGGGGACAGAGACACGCAGTATTTT.

The V gene is TRBV6-4, the J gene TRBJ2-1; 12 nucleotides line up with TRBD2. The CDR3 extends over 15 amino acids. V shed 4 bases and J 2 bases; nucleotides not matched to a gene: 0. Germline V gene data show CDR1 as MRHNA and CDR2 as SNTAGT. CDR3 in amino acids: CASSGLAGAYNEQFF. The CDR3 DNA is TGTGCCAGCAGTGGACTAGCGGGAGCCTACAATGAGCAGTTCTTC.

Here the CDR3 reads CAIMRDLGTEAFF. In nucleotides, the CDR3 is TGTGCCATCATGAGGGATTTGGGGACTGAAGCTTTCTTT. The chain employs TRBV10-3 and TRBJ1-1; D call uncertain. The CDR3 has 13 residues. The ends were cut back, 7 bases at V and 5 bases at J, with 14 bases in the middle. Germline V gene lookup returns CDR1 ENHRY and CDR2 SYGVKD.

CDR3 nucleotide sequence: TGTGCCACCAGTCACGAGGTGGGGGCCGAGCAGTACTTC. Encoded protein: CATSHEVGAEQYF. The chain is built from TRBV15 and TRBJ2-7, with D maybe TRBD1 (6 bases). The CDR3 has 13 residues. V was trimmed by 6 bases and J by 6 bases, leaving 15 bases between them. CDR1 and CDR2 (germline): LNHNV, YYDKDF (reference sequence).

A single count supports this clone. J is TRBJ1-5 and V is TRBV12-3 or TRBV12-4; no clear D. Trimming pared 2 bases from V and 7 bases from J, leaving 9 bases between. This CDR3 contains 13 residues. The CDR3 spells CASSLSGVQPQHF. CDR3 nucleotides: TGTGCCAGCAGTTTATCCGGGGTCCAGCCCCAGCATTTT.

CDR3 amino acids: CSVETGMTASGYNTQYF. In DNA form, the CDR3 reads TGCAGCGTTGAAACAGGGATGACTGCCTCGGGCTATAATACGCAGTATTTT. The V gene is TRBV29-1, the J gene TRBJ2-3; TRBD1 might be the D (6 bases). The CDR3 is 17 residues long. Trimming cost V 2 bases and J 7 bases, with 25 bases left between them. CDR1 is SQVTM, CDR2 ANQGSEA, per germline.

V is TRBV6-5 and J is TRBJ2-7, with D perhaps TRBD1 (7 bases). The germline CDR1 and CDR2 sequences are MNHEY and SVGAGI. V lost 6 bases to trimming and J lost 5 bases, with 20 bases between them. CDR3 length: 15 residues. The CDR3 DNA follows: TGTGCCAGCAGGGGATTGGGGACAGCGGGCGACGAGCAGTACTTC. It specifies CASRGLGTAGDEQYF.

The rearrangement links TRBV7-9 to TRBJ2-5; D gene uncertain. Germline loops: CDR1 SEHNR, CDR2 FQNEAQ (reference sequence). The CDR3 loop spans 14 amino acids. V lost 5 bases and J 2 bases, leaving 12 bases between the germline ends. CDR3 nucleotide sequence: TGTGCCAGCAGCCCCCGTAGAGTTCAAGAGACCCAGTACTTC. The encoded protein is CASSPRRVQETQYF.

The CDR3 nucleotides read TGTGCCAGTAGTCCTTGGACAGGGACAAGCACTGAAGCTTTCTTT. Translated, it gives CASSPWTGTSTEAFF. V usage is TRBV19 and J usage is TRBJ1-1; 8 nucleotides match TRBD1. The CDR3 is made up of 15 amino acids. Germline V gene lookup returns CDR1 LNHDA and CDR2 SQIVND (reference sequence). The junction had 9 bases not matched to a gene; V was cut back by 5 bases and J by 4 bases.

The chain has TRBV11-2 and TRBJ1-3; perhaps TRBD1 as D (6 bases). The CDR3 is 17 amino acids. Germline V CDR1 and CDR2: SGHAT, FQNNGV. V lost 1 base, J lost 5 bases, and 18 bases lay in between. The CDR3 DNA follows: TGTGCCAGCAGCTTAGTGGGCAGGGGACCTCTAAGAAACACCATATATTTT. It is translated as CASSLVGRGPLRNTIYF.

In this sample, this clone turned up a few times. V usage is TRBV19 and J usage is TRBJ1-2; no definite D call. This CDR3 is 14 amino acids long. From germline, CDR1 is LNHDA and CDR2 SQIVND (reference sequence). Trimming cost V 6 bases and J 6 bases, with 17 bases left between them. CDR3 sequence reads: CASRKIGLGDGYTF. CDR3 sequence (DNA): TGTGCCAGTAGGAAGATCGGACTGGGCGATGGCTACACCTTC. Supplemented by reference TRBV19 and TRBJ1-2, the full variable domain reads DGGITQSPKYLFRKEGQNVTLSCEQNLNHDAMYWYRQDPGQGLRLIYYSQIVNDFQKGDIAEGYSVSREKKESFPLTVTSAQKNPTAFYLCASRKIGLGDGYTFGSGTRLTVV.

The chain employs TRBV12-3 or TRBV12-4 and TRBJ2-7, with 10 bases fitting TRBD1. Losses at the gene ends were 8 bases for V and 5 bases for J; bases not matched to a gene: 3. The CDR3 covers 12 residues. CDR3 nucleotide sequence: TGTGCCAGCGGACAGGGGGAGCACGAGCAGTACTTC. Its protein is CASGQGEHEQYF.

This clone was seen once. The chain couples TRBV6-1 to TRBJ2-2, with 9 bases identical to TRBD1. Germline CDR1 MNHNS, CDR2 SASEGT. The CDR3 has 15 amino acids. J lost 4 bases, V lost 1 base, and 1 base had no gene match. Here the CDR3 DNA reads TGTGCCAGCAGTGAAGACAGGGGGCGCACCGGGGAGCTGTTTTTT. Protein: CASSEDRGRTGELFF.

The J gene is TRBJ1-1, the V gene TRBV10-3, with D possibly matching TRBD1 (5 bases). Germline V gene sequence: CDR1 ENHRY, CDR2 SYGVKD. V shed 3 bases and J shed 4 bases, with 9 bases lying between them. This CDR3 region has 13 residues. The CDR3 sequence is CAISDRVGTEAFF. The DNA for the CDR3 is TGTGCCATCAGTGACAGGGTAGGCACTGAAGCTTTCTTT.

The rearrangement joins TRBV27 to TRBJ2-3, with a weak D call TRBD1 (7 bases). CDR1 is MNHEY and CDR2 is SMNVEV in the germline V gene (reference sequence). Trimming left V 2 bases short and J 2 bases short, with 14 bases between. CDR3 length: 16 amino acids. In DNA form, the CDR3 reads TGTGCCAGCAGTTTAGATTTCAGGGGGGTCACAGATACGCAGTATTTT. Translating it yields CASSLDFRGVTDTQYF.

This chain connects TRBV24-1 to TRBJ1-6; D remains unclear. The CDR3 sequence is 14 residues long. Trimming left V 7 bases short and J 0 bases short, with 6 bases between. The germline V gene encodes CDR1 KGHDR and CDR2 SFDVKD. CDR3 region: CATSGGSYNSPLHF. The CDR3 nucleotides are TGTGCCACCAGCGGAGGCTCCTATAATTCACCCCTCCACTTT.

Worth noting for this clone: One junction end disagrees with the germline gene, perhaps due to a read error. The V gene is TRBV7-2, the J gene TRBJ1-1; TRBD1 agrees at 8 bases. The CDR3 extends over 14 amino acids. Germline V gene lookup returns CDR1 SGHTA and CDR2 FQGNSA. CDR3 in amino acids: CASSLDYIGTGINF. For the CDR3, the DNA is TGTGCCAGCAGCTTAGATTATATAGGGACAGGCATTAACTTT.

The chain uses TRBV4-3 and TRBJ2-1; D perhaps matches TRBD2 (5 bases). This CDR3 comprises 14 residues. Trimming took off 1 base at V and 3 bases at J, with 7 bases between the two ends. The germline CDR1 and CDR2 sequences are LGHNA and YSLEER. CDR3 in amino acids: CASSQGENYNEQFF. CDR3 bases: TGCGCCAGCAGCCAAGGGGAGAACTACAATGAGCAGTTCTTC.

This clone was seen once. The rearrangement uses TRBV6-5 and TRBJ1-2, with 8 bases aligning to TRBD1. The CDR3 has 15 amino acids. The junction had 15 bases not matched to a gene; V was cut back by 6 bases and J by 9 bases. Germline assignment: CDR1 MNHEY and CDR2 SVGAGI. The CDR3 sequence is CASSYGQGLSRSYTF. CDR3 nucleotides: TGTGCCAGCAGCTACGGACAGGGCCTTAGTCGTAGCTACACCTTC.

This clone was seen once. The chain has TRBV6-5 and TRBJ1-6; weak D call: TRBD1 (6 bases). The CDR3 length is 14 residues. V lost 3 bases, J lost 14 bases, and 17 bases lay in between. Germline-derived CDR1 and CDR2 are MNHEY and SVGAGI. As DNA, the CDR3 is TGTGCCAGCAGTTATTATGGAGGCCAGGGGACCCTCCACTTT. This sequence encodes CASSYYGGQGTLHF.